The 5 T cell receptor beta chains below all came from one sample that was sequenced in a study of cytomegalovirus exposure and HLA in healthy donors. The primer mix had 60 Vbeta and 13 Jbeta primers. Sequenced by immunoSEQ multiplex PCR; TCRdb stores in-frame clones only, minus some. Of under 200,000 clones in the sample, approximately 79% were seen once. Input material: PBMCs. All receptors derive from a man aged 35 to 55 in good health and CMV-seronegative.

The chain uses TRBV5-5 and TRBJ2-5; 8 bases match TRBD1. Germline V gene sequence: CDR1 SGHKS, CDR2 YYEKEE (reference sequence). The CDR3 is made up of 14 amino acids. J was trimmed by 5 bases and V by 4 bases; bases with no gene match: 7. CDR3 amino acids: CASSRPGGEETQYF. CDR3 sequence (DNA): TGTGCCAGCAGCCGACCAGGGGGCGAGGAGACCCAGTACTTC.

The gene calls are TRBV5-6 and TRBJ2-3; a weak D match, TRBD2 (5 bases). Germline values: CDR1 SGHDT, CDR2 YYEEEE. Deletions cut 1 base from V and 1 base from J, with 10 bases between. CDR3 size: 15 residues. The CDR3 here is CASSLKGLGTDTQYF. In nucleotides, the CDR3 is TGTGCCAGCAGCTTGAAAGGACTGGGCACAGATACGCAGTATTTT.

This clone was detected a few times. V usage is TRBV5-3 and J usage is TRBJ2-7, with D perhaps matching TRBD1 (5 bases). TRBV5-3 is annotated as an ORF whose role is uncertain. Between the trimmed V and J ends, which lost 4 bases and 6 bases, there was a span of 17 bases. The CDR3 is made up of 14 amino acids. CDR3 protein: CARSPAGLNGEQYF. For the CDR3, the DNA is TGTGCCAGAAGCCCGGCAGGGTTAAACGGCGAGCAGTACTTC.

The chain has TRBV7-8 and TRBJ2-1; TRBD2 matches at 7 bases. V gave up 1 base and J gave up 4 bases; unmatched junction bases: 7. The CDR3 spans 16 residues. CDR1 and CDR2 (germline): SGHVS, FQNEAQ. The CDR3 nucleotides read TGTGCCAGCAGCTTAGGTTCGCTAGCGGATTACAATGAGCAGTTCTTC. Protein product: CASSLGSLADYNEQFF.

This clone was seen just once. The CDR3: CATRAGRGYGYTF. CDR3 nucleotides: TGTGCCACGCGCGCAGGGAGGGGTTATGGCTACACCTTC. V and J are TRBV2 and TRBJ1-2, with D possibly TRBD1 on 5 matching bases. Deletions cut 10 bases from V and 5 bases from J, with 17 bases between. Germline CDR1 is SNHLY and CDR2 is FYNNEI. The CDR3 is made up of 13 amino acids.